This T cell receptor (beta chain) was sequenced in a study of blood T cell repertoires in COVID-19. Turning to the study itself: Sample material is recorded as cDNA or gDNA derived from T cells, B-cell-depleted T cells, or PBMCs.

Participants came from some 23 US areas, aged roughly 18 to 90 years. Participants had their cohort set by participant-reported clinical history. Recovered participants had two consecutive negative NP/OP PCR tests, healthcare professional clearance, or symptom resolution. Profiling relied on immunoSEQ multiplex PCR, and the TCRdb table lists in-frame clones only, not all of them. The sample contains about 220,000 clones, roughly nine tenths of which appear only once. The CDR3 length is 17 residues. Germline loops: CDR1 LGHDT, CDR2 YNNKEL (reference sequence). V trimming: 0 bases; J trimming: 4 bases; junction bases outside the gene matches: 5.

The sample taken for sequencing was PBMCs or T cells enriched from blood (not recorded which). The V and J genes are TRBV3-1 (or the pseudogene TRBV3-2) and TRBJ2-2; 10 bases align to TRBD2. This TCR was recovered from a woman under 40 who had recovered from COVID-19. This CDR3 is CASSQEVSSGGTGELFF. The CDR3 DNA sequence: TGTGCCAGCAGCCAAGAGGTATCTAGCGGGGGCACCGGGGAGCTGTTTTTT.